This T cell receptor beta chain was recorded in a study of technical replicates of blood from four donors. The sample holds one count of this clone. Trimming removed 2 bases from V and 2 bases from J, with 12 bases in between. Per germline, CDR1 MGHDK and CDR2 SYGVNS. The CDR3 sequence is 15 residues long. Clones were read by immunoSEQ multiplex PCR, and TCRdb kept only the in-frame ones, dropping some. The sample holds around 70,000 clones, under 95% seen once. The material sequenced was T cells isolated from PBMCs. The chain carries TRBV25-1 and TRBJ1-2, with TRBD1 as a possible D gene (6 bases). The sequence came from a human donor in good health. The CDR3 sequence is CASSERGRGNYGYTF. CDR3 nucleotide sequence: TGTGCCAGCAGTGAACGAGGCAGGGGAAACTATGGCTACACCTTC.